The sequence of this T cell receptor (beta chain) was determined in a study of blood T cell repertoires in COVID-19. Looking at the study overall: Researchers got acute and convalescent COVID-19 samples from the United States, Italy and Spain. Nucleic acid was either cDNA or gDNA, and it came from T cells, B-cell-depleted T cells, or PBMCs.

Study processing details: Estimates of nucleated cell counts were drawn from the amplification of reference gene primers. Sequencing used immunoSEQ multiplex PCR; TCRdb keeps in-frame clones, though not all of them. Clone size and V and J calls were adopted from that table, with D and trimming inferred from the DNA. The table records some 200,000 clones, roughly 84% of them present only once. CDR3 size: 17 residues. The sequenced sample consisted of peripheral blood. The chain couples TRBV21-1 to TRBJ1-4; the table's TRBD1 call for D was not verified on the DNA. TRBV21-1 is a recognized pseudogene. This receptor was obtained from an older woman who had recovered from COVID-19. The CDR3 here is CASSKDGRGSPNEKLFF. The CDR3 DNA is TGTGCCAGCAGCAAAGATGGCAGGGGATCACCTAATGAAAAACTGTTTTTT.